This paragraph reports one TCR beta chain. The source of the sample is a study of blood T cell repertoires in COVID-19. Assay used: immunoSEQ multiplex PCR; TCRdb lists only in-frame clones, some missing. The sample shows roughly 400,000 clones, 70% to 90% of them seen only once. Participants spanned ages 18 to 89 years and resided in roughly 22 US areas. The CDR3 is 15 residues long. Per the germline V gene, CDR1 is SGHAT and CDR2 is FQNNGV. The V and J ends lost 3 bases and 2 bases respectively, with 14 bases between them. The chain uses TRBV11-2 and TRBJ2-7; a possible D gene is TRBD2 (6 bases). The source is a woman between 18 and 30 years old who had been exposed to COVID-19. The sequenced sample was PBMCs or T cells enriched from blood (not recorded which). CDR3 in amino acids: CASSFRVGGPYEQYF. CDR3 DNA: TGTGCCAGCAGCTTTAGGGTGGGGGGACCCTACGAGCAGTACTTC. Based on the CDR3 plus reference TRBV11-2 and TRBJ2-7, the full variable domain is EAGVAQSPRYKIIEKRQSVAFWCNPISGHATLYWYQQILGQGPKLLIQFQNNGVVDDSQLPKDRFSAERLKGVDSTLKIQPAKLEDSAVYLCASSFRVGGPYEQYFGPGTRLTVT.